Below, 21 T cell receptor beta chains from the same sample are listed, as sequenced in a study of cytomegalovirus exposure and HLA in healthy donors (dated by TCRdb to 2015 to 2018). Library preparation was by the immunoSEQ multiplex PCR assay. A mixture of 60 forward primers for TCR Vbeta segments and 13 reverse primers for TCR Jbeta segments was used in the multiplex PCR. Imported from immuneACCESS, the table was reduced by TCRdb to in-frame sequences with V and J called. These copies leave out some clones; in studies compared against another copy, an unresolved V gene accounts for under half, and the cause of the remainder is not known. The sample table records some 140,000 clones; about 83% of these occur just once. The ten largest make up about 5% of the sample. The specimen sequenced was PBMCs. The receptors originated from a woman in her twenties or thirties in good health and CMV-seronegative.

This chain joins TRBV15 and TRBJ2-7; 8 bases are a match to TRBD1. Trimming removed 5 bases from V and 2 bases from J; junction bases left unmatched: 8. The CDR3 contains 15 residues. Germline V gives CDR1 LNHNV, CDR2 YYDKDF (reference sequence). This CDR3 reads CATSVGQGAPYEQYF. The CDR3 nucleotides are TGTGCCACCAGCGTCGGACAGGGAGCTCCCTACGAGCAGTACTTC. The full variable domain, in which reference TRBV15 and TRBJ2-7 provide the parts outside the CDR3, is DAMVIQNPRYQVTQFGKPVTLSCSQTLNHNVMYWYQQKSSQAPKLLFHYYDKDFNNEADTPDNFQSRRPNTSFCFLDIRSPGLGDTAMYLCATSVGQGAPYEQYFGPGTRLTVT.

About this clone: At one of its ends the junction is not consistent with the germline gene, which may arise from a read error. CDR3 residues: CASSKADRIEQYF. In DNA form, the CDR3 reads TGTGCCAGCAGTAAAGCGGACAGGATCGAGCAGTACTTC. The chain uses TRBV2 and TRBJ2-7; 7 bases align to TRBD1. CDR3 length equals 13 residues. CDR1 and CDR2 from the germline V gene are SNHLY and FYNNEI.

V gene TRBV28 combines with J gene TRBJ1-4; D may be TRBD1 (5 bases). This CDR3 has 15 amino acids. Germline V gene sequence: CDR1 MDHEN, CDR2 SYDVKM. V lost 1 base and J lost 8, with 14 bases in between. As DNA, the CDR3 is TGTGCCAGCAGTTTATTATTATCAGGGAGGGAAAAACTGTTTTTT. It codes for CASSLLLSGREKLFF.

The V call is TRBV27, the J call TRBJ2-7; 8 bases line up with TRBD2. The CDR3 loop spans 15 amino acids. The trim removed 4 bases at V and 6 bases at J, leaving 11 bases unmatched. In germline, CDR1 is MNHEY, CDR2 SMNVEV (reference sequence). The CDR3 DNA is TGTGCCAGCAGTTACAGCGGGGGCCTCTTCAGCGAGCAGTACTTC. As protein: CASSYSGGLFSEQYF.

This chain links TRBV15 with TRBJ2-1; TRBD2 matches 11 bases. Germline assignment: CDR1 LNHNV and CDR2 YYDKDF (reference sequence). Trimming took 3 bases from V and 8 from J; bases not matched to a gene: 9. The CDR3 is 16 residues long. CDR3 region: CATSRGIAGGFYEQFF. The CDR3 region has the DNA TGTGCCACCAGCAGGGGTATAGCGGGGGGGTTCTATGAGCAGTTCTTC.

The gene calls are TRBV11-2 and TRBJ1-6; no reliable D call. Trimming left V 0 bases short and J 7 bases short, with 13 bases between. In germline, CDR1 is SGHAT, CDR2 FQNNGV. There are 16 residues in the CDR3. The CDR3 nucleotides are TGTGCCAGCAGCTTAGATTCAGTCGGGTTCAATTCACCCCTCCACTTT. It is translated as CASSLDSVGFNSPLHF. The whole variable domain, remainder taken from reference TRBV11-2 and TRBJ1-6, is EAGVAQSPRYKIIEKRQSVAFWCNPISGHATLYWYQQILGQGPKLLIQFQNNGVVDDSQLPKDRFSAERLKGVDSTLKIQPAKLEDSAVYLCASSLDSVGFNSPLHFGNGTRLTVT.

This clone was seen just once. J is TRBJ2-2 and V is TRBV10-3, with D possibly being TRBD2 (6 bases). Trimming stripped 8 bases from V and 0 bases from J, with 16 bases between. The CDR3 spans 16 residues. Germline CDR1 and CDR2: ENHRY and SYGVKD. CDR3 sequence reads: CAIDRGGLANTGELFF. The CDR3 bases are TGTGCCATCGACCGGGGAGGCTTGGCGAACACCGGGGAGCTGTTTTTT.

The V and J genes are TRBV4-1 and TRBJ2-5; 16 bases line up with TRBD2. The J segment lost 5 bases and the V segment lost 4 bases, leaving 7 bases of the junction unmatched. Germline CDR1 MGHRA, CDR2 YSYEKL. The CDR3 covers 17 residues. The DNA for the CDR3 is TGCGCCAGCAGCCTCTTTTGGGGACTAGCGGGGGGGGAGACCCAGTACTTC. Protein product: CASSLFWGLAGGETQYF.

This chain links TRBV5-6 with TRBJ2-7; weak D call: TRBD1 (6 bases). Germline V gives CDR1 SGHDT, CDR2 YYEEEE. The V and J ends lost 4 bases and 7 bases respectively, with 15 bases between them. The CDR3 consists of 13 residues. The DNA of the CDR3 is TGTGCCAGCAGCCTGGGGGCAGGGGAGGAGCAGTACTTC. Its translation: CASSLGAGEEQYF.

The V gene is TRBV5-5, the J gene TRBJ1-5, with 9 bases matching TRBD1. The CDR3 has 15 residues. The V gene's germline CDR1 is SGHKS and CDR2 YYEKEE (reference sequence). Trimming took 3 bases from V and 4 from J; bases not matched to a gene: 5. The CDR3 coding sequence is TGTGCCAGCAGCTCGACAGGGGGAACGAATCAGCCCCAGCATTTT. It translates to CASSSTGGTNQPQHF.

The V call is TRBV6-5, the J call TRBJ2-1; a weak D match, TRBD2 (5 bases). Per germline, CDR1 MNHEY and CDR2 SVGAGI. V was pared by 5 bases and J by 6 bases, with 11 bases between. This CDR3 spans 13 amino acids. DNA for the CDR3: TGTGCCAGCAGTCCGAGTGAGGGCAATGAGCAGTTCTTC. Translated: CASSPSEGNEQFF.

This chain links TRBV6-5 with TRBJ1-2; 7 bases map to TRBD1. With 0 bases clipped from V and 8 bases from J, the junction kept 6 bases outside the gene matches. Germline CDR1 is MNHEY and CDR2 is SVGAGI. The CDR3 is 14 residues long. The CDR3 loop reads CASSYSPTGSGYTF. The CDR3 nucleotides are TGTGCCAGCAGTTACTCACCGACAGGGAGCGGCTACACCTTC.

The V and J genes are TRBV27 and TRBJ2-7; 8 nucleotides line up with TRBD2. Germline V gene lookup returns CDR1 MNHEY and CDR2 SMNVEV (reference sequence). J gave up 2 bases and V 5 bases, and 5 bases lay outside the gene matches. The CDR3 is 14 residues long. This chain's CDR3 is CASSPPGLAYEQYF. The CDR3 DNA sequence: TGTGCCAGCAGTCCTCCGGGACTAGCCTACGAGCAGTACTTC.

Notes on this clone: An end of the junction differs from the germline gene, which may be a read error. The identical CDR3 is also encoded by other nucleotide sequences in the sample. The CDR3 region is CASSPRTTNEKLFF. CDR3 sequence (DNA): TGCGCCAGCAGTCCCAGGACAACTAATGAAAAACTGTTTTTT. The chain is built from TRBV2 and TRBJ1-4; D is uncertain. The CDR3 is 14 amino acids. The V gene's germline CDR1 is SNHLY and CDR2 FYNNEI.

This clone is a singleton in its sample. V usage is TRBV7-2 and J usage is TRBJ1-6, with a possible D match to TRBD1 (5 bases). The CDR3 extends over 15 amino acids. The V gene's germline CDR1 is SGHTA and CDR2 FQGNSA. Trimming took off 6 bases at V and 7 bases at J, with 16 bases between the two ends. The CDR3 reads CASSRKTDYNSPLHF. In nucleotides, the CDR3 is TGTGCCAGCAGTCGTAAGACAGATTACAATTCACCCCTCCACTTT.

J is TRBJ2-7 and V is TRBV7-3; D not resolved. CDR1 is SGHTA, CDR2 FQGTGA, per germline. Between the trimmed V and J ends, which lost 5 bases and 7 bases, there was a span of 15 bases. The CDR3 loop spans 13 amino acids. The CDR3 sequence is CASSRSLTQEQYF. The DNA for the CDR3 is TGTGCCAGCAGCCGCAGTTTGACACAGGAGCAGTACTTC. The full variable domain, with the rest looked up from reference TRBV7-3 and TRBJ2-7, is GAGVSQTPSNKVTEKGKYVELRCDPISGHTALYWYRQSLGQGPEFLIYFQGTGAADDSGLPNDRFFAVRPEGSVSTLKIQRTERGDSAVYLCASSRSLTQEQYFGPGTRLTVT.

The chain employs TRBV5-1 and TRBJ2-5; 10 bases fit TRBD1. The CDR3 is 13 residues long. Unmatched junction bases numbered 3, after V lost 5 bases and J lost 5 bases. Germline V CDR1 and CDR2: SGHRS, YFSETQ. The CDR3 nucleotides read TGCGCCAGCAGGCGGGACAGGGGTGAGACCCAGTACTTC. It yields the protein CASRRDRGETQYF.

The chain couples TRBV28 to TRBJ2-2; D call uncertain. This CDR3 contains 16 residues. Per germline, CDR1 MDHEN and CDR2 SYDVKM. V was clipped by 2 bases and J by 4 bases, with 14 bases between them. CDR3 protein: CASSLSFWASTGELFF. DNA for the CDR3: TGTGCCAGCAGTTTAAGTTTCTGGGCCAGCACCGGGGAGCTGTTTTTT.

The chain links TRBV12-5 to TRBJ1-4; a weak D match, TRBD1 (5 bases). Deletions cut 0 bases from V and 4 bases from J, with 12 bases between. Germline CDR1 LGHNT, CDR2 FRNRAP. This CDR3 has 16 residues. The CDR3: CASGLVLWGDNEKLFF. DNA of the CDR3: TGTGCTAGTGGTTTGGTACTATGGGGGGATAATGAAAAACTGTTTTTT. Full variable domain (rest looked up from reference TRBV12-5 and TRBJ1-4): DARVTQTPRHKVTEMGQEVTMRCQPILGHNTVFWYRQTMMQGLELLAYFRNRAPLDDSGMPKDRFSAEMPDATLATLKIQPSEPRDSAVYFCASGLVLWGDNEKLFFGSGTQLSVL.

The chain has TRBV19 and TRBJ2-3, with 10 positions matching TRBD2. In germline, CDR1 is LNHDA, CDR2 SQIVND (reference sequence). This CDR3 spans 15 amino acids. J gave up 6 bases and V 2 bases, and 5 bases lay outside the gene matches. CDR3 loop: CASSIFSGGPDTQYF. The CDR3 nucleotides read TGTGCCAGTAGTATATTTAGCGGGGGGCCGGATACGCAGTATTTT. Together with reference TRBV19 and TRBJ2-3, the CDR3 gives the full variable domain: DGGITQSPKYLFRKEGQNVTLSCEQNLNHDAMYWYRQDPGQGLRLIYYSQIVNDFQKGDIAEGYSVSREKKESFPLTVTSAQKNPTAFYLCASSIFSGGPDTQYFGPGTRLTVL.

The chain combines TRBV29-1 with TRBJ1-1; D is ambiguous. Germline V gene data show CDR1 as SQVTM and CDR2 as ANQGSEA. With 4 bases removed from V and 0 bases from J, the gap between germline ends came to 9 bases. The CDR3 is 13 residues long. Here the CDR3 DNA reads TGCAGCGTTGTGCGGCTGATGAACACTGAAGCTTTCTTT. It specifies CSVVRLMNTEAFF.